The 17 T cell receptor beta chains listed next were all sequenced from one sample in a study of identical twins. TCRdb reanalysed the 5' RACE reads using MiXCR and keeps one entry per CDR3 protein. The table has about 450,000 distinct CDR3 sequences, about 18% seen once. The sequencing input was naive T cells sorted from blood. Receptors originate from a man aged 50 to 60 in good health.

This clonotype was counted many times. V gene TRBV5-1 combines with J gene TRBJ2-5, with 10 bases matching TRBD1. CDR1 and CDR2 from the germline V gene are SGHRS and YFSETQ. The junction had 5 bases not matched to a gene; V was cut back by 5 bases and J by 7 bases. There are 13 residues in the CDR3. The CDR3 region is CASSPGQGSTQYF. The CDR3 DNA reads TGCGCCAGCAGTCCGGGACAGGGGTCGACCCAGTACTTC.

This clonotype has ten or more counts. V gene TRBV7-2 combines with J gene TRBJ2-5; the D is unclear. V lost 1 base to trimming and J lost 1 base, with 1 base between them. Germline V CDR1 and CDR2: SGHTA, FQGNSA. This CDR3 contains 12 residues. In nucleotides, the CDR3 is TGTGCCAGCAGCTTAGTCCAAGAGACCCAGTACTTC. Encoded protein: CASSLVQETQYF. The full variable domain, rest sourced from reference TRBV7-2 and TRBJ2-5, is GAGVSQSPSNKVTEKGKDVELRCDPISGHTALYWYRQSLGQGLEFLIYFQGNSAPDKSGLPSDRFSAERTGGSVSTLTIQRTQQEDSAVYLCASSLVQETQYFGPGTRLLVL.

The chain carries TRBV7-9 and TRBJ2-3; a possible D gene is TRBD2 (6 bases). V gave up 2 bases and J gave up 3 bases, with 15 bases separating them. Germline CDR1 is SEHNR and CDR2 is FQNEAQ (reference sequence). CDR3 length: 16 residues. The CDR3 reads CASSLITSYITDTQYF. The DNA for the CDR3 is TGTGCCAGCAGCTTAATAACTAGCTACATAACAGATACGCAGTATTTT.

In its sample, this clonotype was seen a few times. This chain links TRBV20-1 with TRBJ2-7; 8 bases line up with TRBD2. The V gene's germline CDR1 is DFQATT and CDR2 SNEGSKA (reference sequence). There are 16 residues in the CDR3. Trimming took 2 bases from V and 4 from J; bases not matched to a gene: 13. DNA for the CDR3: TGCAGTGCTAGAAATAGCGGGGAAGGTCTTGTGTACGAGCAGTACTTC. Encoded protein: CSARNSGEGLVYEQYF.

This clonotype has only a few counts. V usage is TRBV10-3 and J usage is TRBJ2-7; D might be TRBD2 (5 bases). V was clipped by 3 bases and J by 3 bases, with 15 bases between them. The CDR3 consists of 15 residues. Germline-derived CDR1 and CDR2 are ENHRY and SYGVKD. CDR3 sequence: CAISDTRVNLYEQYF. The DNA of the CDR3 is TGTGCCATCAGTGACACTAGGGTCAATCTCTACGAGCAGTACTTC.

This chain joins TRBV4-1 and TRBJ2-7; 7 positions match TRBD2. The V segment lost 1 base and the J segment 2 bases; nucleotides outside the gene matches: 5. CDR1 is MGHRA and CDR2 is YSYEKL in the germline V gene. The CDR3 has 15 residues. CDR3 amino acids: CASSQGRGETYEQYF. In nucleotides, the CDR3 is TGCGCCAGCAGCCAAGGACGGGGGGAAACCTACGAGCAGTACTTC.

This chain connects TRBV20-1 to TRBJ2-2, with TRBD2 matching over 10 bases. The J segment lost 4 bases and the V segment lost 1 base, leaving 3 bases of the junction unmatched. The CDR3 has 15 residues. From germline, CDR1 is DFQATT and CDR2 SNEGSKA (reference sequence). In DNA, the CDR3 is TGCAGTGCTAGAGCAACTAGCGGGGCCACCGGGGAGCTGTTTTTT. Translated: CSARATSGATGELFF.

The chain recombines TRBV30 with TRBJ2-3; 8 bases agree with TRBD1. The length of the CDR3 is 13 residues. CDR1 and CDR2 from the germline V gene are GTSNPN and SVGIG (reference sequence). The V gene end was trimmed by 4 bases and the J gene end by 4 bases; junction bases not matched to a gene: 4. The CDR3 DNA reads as TGTGCCTGGAAGGGCAGGGGGCCAGATACGCAGTATTTT. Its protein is CAWKGRGPDTQYF.

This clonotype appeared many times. CDR3 bases: TGTGCCAGCACTAGCGGGAATTCAGTGGAGCAGTTCTTC. Translating it yields CASTSGNSVEQFF. This chain uses TRBV10-3 with TRBJ2-1, with TRBD2 matching over 10 bases. This CDR3 region has 13 residues. The germline CDR1 and CDR2 sequences are ENHRY and SYGVKD. J gave up 10 bases and V 10 bases, and 10 bases lay outside the gene matches.

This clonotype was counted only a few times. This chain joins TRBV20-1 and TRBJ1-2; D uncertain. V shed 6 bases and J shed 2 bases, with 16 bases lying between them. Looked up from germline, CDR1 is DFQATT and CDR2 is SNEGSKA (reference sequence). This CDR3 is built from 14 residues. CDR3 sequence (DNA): TGCAGTGCAACCTCTTCGACGGAAAACTATGGCTACACCTTC. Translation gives CSATSSTENYGYTF.

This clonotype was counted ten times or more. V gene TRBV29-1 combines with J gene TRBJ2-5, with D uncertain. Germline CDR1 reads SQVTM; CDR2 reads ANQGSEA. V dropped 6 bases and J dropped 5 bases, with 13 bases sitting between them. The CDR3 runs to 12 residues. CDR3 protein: CSVLRADETQYF. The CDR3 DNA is TGCAGCGTGCTCCGGGCCGACGAGACCCAGTACTTC.

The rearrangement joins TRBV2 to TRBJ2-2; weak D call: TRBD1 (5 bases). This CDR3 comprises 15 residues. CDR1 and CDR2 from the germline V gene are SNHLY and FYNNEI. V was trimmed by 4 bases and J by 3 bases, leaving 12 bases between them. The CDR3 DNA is TGTGCCAGCAGTGTTTCCAGGGCCTACACCGGGGAGCTGTTTTTT. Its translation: CASSVSRAYTGELFF.

The CDR3 DNA sequence: TGCAGTGCCCCGTTAGCGGGAGCCATGTTAAATTTCTACACAGATACGCAGTATTTT. It is translated as CSAPLAGAMLNFYTDTQYF. The rearrangement joins TRBV20-1 to TRBJ2-3; 9 bases agree with TRBD2. Trimming took 6 bases from V and 2 from J; bases not matched to a gene: 21. The V gene's germline CDR1 is DFQATT and CDR2 SNEGSKA (reference sequence). The CDR3 extends over 19 amino acids.

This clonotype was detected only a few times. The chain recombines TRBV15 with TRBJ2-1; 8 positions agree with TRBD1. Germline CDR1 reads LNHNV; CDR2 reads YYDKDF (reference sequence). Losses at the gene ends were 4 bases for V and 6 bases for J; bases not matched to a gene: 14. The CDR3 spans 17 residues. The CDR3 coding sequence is TGTGCCACCAGCAAAGGGACAGGAGTGGTGGTCATCAATGAGCAGTTCTTC. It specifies CATSKGTGVVVINEQFF.

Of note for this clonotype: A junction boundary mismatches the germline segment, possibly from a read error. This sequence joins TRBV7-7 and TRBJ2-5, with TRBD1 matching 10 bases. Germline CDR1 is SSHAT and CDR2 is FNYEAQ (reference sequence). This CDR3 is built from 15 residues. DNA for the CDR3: TGTGCTAGCAGCTTAGACAGGGGGCTCCGAGAGACCCAGTACTTC. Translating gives CASSLDRGLRETQYF.

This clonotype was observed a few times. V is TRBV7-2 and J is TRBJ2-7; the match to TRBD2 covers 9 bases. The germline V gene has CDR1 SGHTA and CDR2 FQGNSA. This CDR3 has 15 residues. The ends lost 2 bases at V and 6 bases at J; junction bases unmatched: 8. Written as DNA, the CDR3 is TGTGCCAGCAGCTTACTAGCGGGGCCCGAGCGCGAGCAGTACTTC. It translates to CASSLLAGPEREQYF.

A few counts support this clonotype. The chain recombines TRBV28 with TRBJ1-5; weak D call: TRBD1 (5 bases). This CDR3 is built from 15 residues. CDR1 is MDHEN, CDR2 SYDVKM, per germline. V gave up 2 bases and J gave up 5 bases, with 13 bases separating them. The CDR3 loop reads CASSLDRRRYQPQHF. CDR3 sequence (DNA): TGTGCCAGCAGTTTAGACAGACGAAGGTATCAGCCCCAGCATTTT.